Sequencing of this TCR beta chain was carried out in a study of T cell changes during pregnancy in multiple sclerosis. Germline CDR1 MGHRA, CDR2 YSYEKL. Trimming at V came to 5 bases and at J to 0 bases, leaving 6 bases not matched to a gene. The CDR3 is made up of 15 amino acids. Measured with immunoSEQ multiplex PCR; TCRdb has only the in-frame clones, and not every one. The profile shows 100,000 to 130,000 clones, less than 95% of them singletons. The origin of this receptor is a female donor in good health, enrolled as a control in a pregnancy study. This material consisted of peripheral blood, taken in the third trimester of pregnancy. The gene calls are TRBV4-1 and TRBJ2-7; 8 nucleotides align to TRBD2. In nucleotides, the CDR3 is TGCGCCAGCAGCGTTGTAGCGGGGAACTCCTACGAGCAGTACTTC. Encoded protein: CASSVVAGNSYEQYF.